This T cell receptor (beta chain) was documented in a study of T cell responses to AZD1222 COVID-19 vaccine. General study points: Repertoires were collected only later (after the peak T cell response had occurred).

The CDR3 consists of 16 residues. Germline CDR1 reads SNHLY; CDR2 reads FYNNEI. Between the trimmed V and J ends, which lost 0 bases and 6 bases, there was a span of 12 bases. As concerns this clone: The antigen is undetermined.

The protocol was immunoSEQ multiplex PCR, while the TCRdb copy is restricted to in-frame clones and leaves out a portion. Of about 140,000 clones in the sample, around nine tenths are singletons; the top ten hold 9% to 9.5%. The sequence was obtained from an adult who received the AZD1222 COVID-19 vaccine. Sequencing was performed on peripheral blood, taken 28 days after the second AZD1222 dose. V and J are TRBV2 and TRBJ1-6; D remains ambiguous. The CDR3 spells CASSEAARILNSPLHF. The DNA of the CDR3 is TGTGCCAGCAGTGAAGCGGCCCGAATTCTTAATTCACCCCTCCACTTT.